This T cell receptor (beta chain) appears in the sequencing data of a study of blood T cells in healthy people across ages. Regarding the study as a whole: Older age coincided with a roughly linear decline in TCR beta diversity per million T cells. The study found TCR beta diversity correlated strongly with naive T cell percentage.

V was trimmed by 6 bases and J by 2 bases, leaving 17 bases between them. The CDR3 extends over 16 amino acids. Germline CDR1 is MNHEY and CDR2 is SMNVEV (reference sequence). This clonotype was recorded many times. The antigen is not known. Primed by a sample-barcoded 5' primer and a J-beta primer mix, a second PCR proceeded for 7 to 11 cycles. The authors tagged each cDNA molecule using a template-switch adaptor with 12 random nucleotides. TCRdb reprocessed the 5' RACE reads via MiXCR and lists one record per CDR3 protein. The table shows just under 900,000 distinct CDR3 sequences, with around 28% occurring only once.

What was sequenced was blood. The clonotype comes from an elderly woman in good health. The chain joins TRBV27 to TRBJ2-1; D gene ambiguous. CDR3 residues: CASSHTPITAYNEQFF. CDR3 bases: TGTGCCAGCAGCCATACCCCTATCACAGCCTACAATGAGCAGTTCTTC.